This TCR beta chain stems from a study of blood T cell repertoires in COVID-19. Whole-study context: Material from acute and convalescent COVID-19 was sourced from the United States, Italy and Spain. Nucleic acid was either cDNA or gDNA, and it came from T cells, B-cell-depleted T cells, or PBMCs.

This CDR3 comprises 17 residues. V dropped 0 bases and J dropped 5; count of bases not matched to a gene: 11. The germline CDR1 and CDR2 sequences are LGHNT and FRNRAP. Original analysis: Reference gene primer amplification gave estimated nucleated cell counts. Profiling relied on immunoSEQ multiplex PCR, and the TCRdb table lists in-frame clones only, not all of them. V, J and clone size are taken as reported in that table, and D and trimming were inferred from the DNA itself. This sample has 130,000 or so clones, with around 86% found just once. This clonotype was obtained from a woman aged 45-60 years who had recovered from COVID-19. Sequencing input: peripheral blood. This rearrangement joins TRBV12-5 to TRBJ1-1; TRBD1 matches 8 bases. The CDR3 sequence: CASGLVIGQGAGTEAFF. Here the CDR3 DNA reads TGTGCTAGTGGTTTGGTAATCGGTCAGGGGGCGGGGACTGAAGCTTTCTTT.